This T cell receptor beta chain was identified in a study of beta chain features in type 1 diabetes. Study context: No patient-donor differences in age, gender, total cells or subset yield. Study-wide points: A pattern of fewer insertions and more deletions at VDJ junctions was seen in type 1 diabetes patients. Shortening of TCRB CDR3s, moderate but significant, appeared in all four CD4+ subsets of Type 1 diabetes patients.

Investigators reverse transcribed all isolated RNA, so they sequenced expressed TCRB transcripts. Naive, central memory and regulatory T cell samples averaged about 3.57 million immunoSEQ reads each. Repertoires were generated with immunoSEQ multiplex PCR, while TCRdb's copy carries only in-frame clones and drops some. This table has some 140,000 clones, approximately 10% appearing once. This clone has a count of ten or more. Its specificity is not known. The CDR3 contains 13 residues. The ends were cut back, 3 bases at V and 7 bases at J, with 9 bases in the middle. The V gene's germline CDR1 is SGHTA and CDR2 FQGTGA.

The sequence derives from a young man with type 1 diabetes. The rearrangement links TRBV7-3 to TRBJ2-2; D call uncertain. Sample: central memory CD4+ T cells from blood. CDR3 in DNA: TGTGCCAGCAGCTTTCTCCCCAGCGGGGAGCTGTTTTTT. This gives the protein CASSFLPSGELFF.